This TCR beta chain emerged from a study of read filtering for tumor transcriptome and immune sequencing. The CDR3 extends over 14 amino acids. Molecular barcoded adaptors covering alpha/delta and beta/gamma chains were used on 400 ng RNA. TCRdb itself ran the reads through MiXCR, one entry per CDR3 protein. The profile shows tens of thousands of distinct CDR3 sequences, approximately 20% of them singletons. Notes on this clonotype: The junction does not match germline at one end; this may be a read error.

The source material was a population of CD138-negative cells sorted from bone marrow. The rearrangement links TRBV12-3 or TRBV12-4 to TRBJ1-1; no reliable D call. The sequence was obtained from a donor aged 40 or over with multiple myeloma. The CDR3 DNA follows: TGTGCCCGCAGTTTTGCAAATATGAACACTGAAGCTTTCTTT. Residues: CARSFANMNTEAFF.